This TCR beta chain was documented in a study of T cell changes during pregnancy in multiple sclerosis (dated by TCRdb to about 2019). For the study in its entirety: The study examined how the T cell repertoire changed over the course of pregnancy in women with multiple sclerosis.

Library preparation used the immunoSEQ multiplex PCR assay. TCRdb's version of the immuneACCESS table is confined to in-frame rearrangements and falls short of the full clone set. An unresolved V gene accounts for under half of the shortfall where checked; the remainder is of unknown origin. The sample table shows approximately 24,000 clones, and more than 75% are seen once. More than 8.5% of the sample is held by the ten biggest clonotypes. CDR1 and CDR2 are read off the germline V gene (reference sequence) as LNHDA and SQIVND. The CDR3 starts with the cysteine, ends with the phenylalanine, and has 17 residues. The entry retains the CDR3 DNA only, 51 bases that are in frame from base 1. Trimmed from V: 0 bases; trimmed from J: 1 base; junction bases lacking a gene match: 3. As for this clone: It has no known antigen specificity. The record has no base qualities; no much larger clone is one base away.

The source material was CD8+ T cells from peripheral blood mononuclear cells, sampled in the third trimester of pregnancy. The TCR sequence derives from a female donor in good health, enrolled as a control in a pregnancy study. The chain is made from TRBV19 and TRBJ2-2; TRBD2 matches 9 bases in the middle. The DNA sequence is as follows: TGTGCCAGTAGTATAGATCAACTAGCGGGGAACACCGGGGAGCTGTTTTTT. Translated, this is CASSIDQLAGNTGELFF.